The 23 T cell receptor beta chains in this list originate from one sample, sequenced in a study of T cell changes during pregnancy in multiple sclerosis. The repertoire was sequenced with immunoSEQ multiplex PCR; TCRdb's copy has only in-frame clones and lacks some. The table includes 40,000 to 50,000 clones, 91% detected once. The input for sequencing was CD4+ T cells from peripheral blood mononuclear cells, taken after pregnancy. The source of these receptors is a female donor in good health, enrolled as a control in a pregnancy study.

The rearrangement uses TRBV11-3 and TRBJ2-3; 8 bases align to TRBD2. The CDR3 sequence is 16 residues long. The V gene end was trimmed by 1 base and the J gene end by 1 base; junction bases not matched to a gene: 4. Germline V gene sequence: CDR1 SGHNT, CDR2 YENEEA. CDR3 nucleotide sequence: TGTGCCAGCAGCTTAGGAAGCGGGAGAGGCACAGATACGCAGTATTTT. It translates to CASSLGSGRGTDTQYF.

The rearrangement uses TRBV7-2 and TRBJ1-2, with 9 bases identical to TRBD1. Per germline, CDR1 SGHTA and CDR2 FQGNSA. Trimming removed 1 base from V and 4 bases from J; junction bases left unmatched: 4. This CDR3 contains 15 residues. Written as DNA, the CDR3 is TGTGCCAGCAGCTTAGGCGACAGGGGGGTCTATGGCTACACCTTC. Translation: CASSLGDRGVYGYTF.

The V gene is TRBV5-1, the J gene TRBJ2-1; perhaps TRBD2 as D (6 bases). Germline V lookup: CDR1 SGHRS, CDR2 YFSETQ. The CDR3 totals 14 residues. Trimming left V 3 bases short and J 6 bases short, with 13 bases between. CDR3 residues: CASSSNVGGNEQFF. The CDR3 coding sequence is TGCGCCAGCAGCTCAAATGTGGGGGGCAATGAGCAGTTCTTC.

This clone was picked up one time. V is TRBV28 and J is TRBJ1-3; D remains ambiguous. Trimming removed 7 bases from V and 4 bases from J, with 8 bases in between. The CDR3 length is 12 residues. Germline lookup yields CDR1 MDHEN and CDR2 SYDVKM. CDR3 sequence (DNA): TGTGCCAGCACGGTCCGGGGAAACACCATATATTTT. Protein product: CASTVRGNTIYF.

As concerns this clone: The junction differs from germline at one of its ends, possibly a read error. V usage is TRBV19 and J usage is TRBJ2-7; 7 bases fit TRBD2. Germline V gene sequence: CDR1 LNHDA, CDR2 SQIVND (reference sequence). The CDR3 is 15 amino acids. In DNA form, the CDR3 reads TGTGCCAGTAGTATAGGGGAGGGGATTATCTACCAGCAGTACTTC. It yields the protein CASSIGEGIIYQQYF.

CDR3 protein: CAGAARENQPQHF. The DNA for the CDR3 is TGTGCCGGCGCGGCCAGGGAAAATCAGCCCCAGCATTTT. The chain is built from TRBV6-1 and TRBJ1-5; perhaps TRBD1 as D (5 bases). This CDR3 has 13 amino acids. CDR1 MNHNS and CDR2 SASEGT come from the germline V gene. V lost 11 bases and J 4 bases, leaving 15 bases between the germline ends.

This clone was recorded once. The V and J genes are TRBV7-2 and TRBJ2-1, with D perhaps matching TRBD2 (7 bases). Deletions cut 0 bases from V and 0 bases from J, with 21 bases between. Germline loops: CDR1 SGHTA, CDR2 FQGNSA. This CDR3 has 20 amino acids. CDR3 sequence: CASSLAGGGPISSSYNEQFF. The DNA for the CDR3 is TGTGCCAGCAGCTTAGCTGGCGGGGGCCCTATTTCCAGCTCCTACAATGAGCAGTTCTTC.

This clone was seen a single time. The chain combines TRBV7-9 with TRBJ2-7; D perhaps matches TRBD2 (5 bases). Trimming left V 5 bases short and J 6 bases short, with 14 bases between. CDR1 and CDR2 from the germline V gene are SEHNR and FQNEAQ (reference sequence). The CDR3 is made up of 13 amino acids. The CDR3 is CASSQFGVSEQYF. The CDR3 nucleotides are TGTGCCAGCAGCCAGTTCGGGGTCTCCGAGCAGTACTTC.

This clone appeared a few times. The chain carries TRBV18 and TRBJ1-1; 10 bases line up with TRBD1. Germline-derived CDR1 and CDR2 are KGHSH and LQKENI. The CDR3 is made up of 16 amino acids. The ends lost 5 bases at V and 6 bases at J; junction bases unmatched: 12. CDR3 coding DNA: TGTGCCAGCTCAATAGGGACAGGGGTTCGGGGGGCTGAAGCTTTCTTT. Translation: CASSIGTGVRGAEAFF.

This clone was detected a few times. The V call is TRBV5-4, the J call TRBJ2-1, with 7 bases identical to TRBD2. The CDR3 is made up of 15 amino acids. The V gene end was trimmed by 4 bases and the J gene end by 7 bases; junction bases not matched to a gene: 11. From germline, CDR1 is SGHNT and CDR2 YYREEE (reference sequence). The CDR3 coding sequence is TGTGCCAGCAGCCGGAGCGGGATAAGCCGGAATGAGCAGTTCTTC. Translating gives CASSRSGISRNEQFF.

This sequence joins TRBV4-1 and TRBJ2-3, with TRBD2 matching over 12 bases. Germline lookup yields CDR1 MGHRA and CDR2 YSYEKL. The J segment lost 3 bases and the V segment lost 0 bases, leaving 1 base of the junction unmatched. This CDR3 region has 16 residues. The CDR3 coding sequence is TGCGCCAGCAGCCAAGACACTAGCGGGAGGACAGATACGCAGTATTTT. Translation gives CASSQDTSGRTDTQYF.

This rearrangement joins TRBV28 to TRBJ2-1, with TRBD2 identical over 10 bases. Germline V CDR1 and CDR2: MDHEN, SYDVKM. J gave up 3 bases and V 7 bases, and 9 bases lay outside the gene matches. This CDR3 has 16 residues. The CDR3 region is CASTQRVAGGYNEQFF. CDR3 coding DNA: TGTGCCAGCACCCAGAGGGTAGCGGGGGGCTACAATGAGCAGTTCTTC.

This clone was recorded only once. V is TRBV5-1 and J is TRBJ2-1; 14 nucleotides align to TRBD2. V shed 4 bases and J 14 bases; nucleotides not matched to a gene: 11. The CDR3 covers 15 residues. Germline values: CDR1 SGHRS, CDR2 YFSETQ. CDR3 bases: TGCGCCAGCAGCCCCTCCGGGACTAGCGGGGGAGAGAAGTTCTTC. This gives the protein CASSPSGTSGGEKFF.

The chain uses TRBV7-9 and TRBJ2-5, with 10 bases identical to TRBD2. The length of the CDR3 is 14 residues. V shed 2 bases, J shed 3 bases, and the junction held 0 bases outside the gene matches. CDR1 is SEHNR, CDR2 FQNEAQ, per germline (reference sequence). CDR3 sequence (DNA): TGTGCCAGCAGCTTACTAGCGGGAGAAGAGACCCAGTACTTC. Its protein is CASSLLAGEETQYF.

The CDR3 nucleotides are TGTGCCAGCAGCTTGCTGCCTAGCGGGGGCCAAGAGACCCAGTACTTC. Translated, it gives CASSLLPSGGQETQYF. This rearrangement joins TRBV5-6 to TRBJ2-5; 10 bases are shared with TRBD2. This CDR3 has 16 amino acids. Germline V gives CDR1 SGHDT, CDR2 YYEEEE. J gave up 1 base and V 1 base, and 4 bases lay outside the gene matches.

The gene calls are TRBV28 and TRBJ2-2; D is possibly TRBD1 (6 bases). V lost 6 bases and J 5 bases, leaving 13 bases between the germline ends. The CDR3 spans 14 residues. Germline values: CDR1 MDHEN, CDR2 SYDVKM. For the CDR3, the DNA is TGTGCCAGCAGGGTCGGGGACAAAACCGGGGAGCTGTTTTTT. This sequence encodes CASRVGDKTGELFF.

The DNA of the CDR3 is TGTGCCAGCAGCGTAGCCCCGGGTATGGCCTACGAGCAGTACTTC. This translates into CASSVAPGMAYEQYF. The chain is built from TRBV9 and TRBJ2-7; the D is unclear. The CDR3 extends over 15 amino acids. V was shortened by 0 bases and J by 2 bases, with 12 bases between the two germline ends. Looked up from germline, CDR1 is SGDLS and CDR2 is YYNGEE. The variable domain in full, completed from reference TRBV9 and TRBJ2-7, reads DSGVTQTPKHLITATGQRVTLRCSPRSGDLSVYWYQQSLDQGLQFLIQYYNGEERAKGNILERFSAQQFPDLHSELNLSSLELGDSALYFCASSVAPGMAYEQYFGPGTRLTVT.

The chain employs TRBV10-3 and TRBJ2-7; 12 bases are a match to TRBD1. The germline V gene encodes CDR1 ENHRY and CDR2 SYGVKD. V was pared by 4 bases and J by 5 bases, with 9 bases of the junction left unmatched. This CDR3 contains 16 residues. The CDR3 protein is CAISGHPGQGANEQYF. In DNA, the CDR3 is TGTGCCATCAGTGGACACCCGGGACAGGGGGCCAACGAGCAGTACTTC.

This clone was found once. This chain links TRBV11-2 with TRBJ2-7; a possible D gene is TRBD1 (6 bases). V was pared by 5 bases and J by 6 bases, with 17 bases between. The CDR3 spans 14 residues. Per germline, CDR1 SGHAT and CDR2 FQNNGV. In nucleotides, the CDR3 is TGTGCCAGCAGCATGGGACATGCCGGGTCCGAGCAGTACTTC. Protein product: CASSMGHAGSEQYF.

This clone has only one observation. The chain carries TRBV18 and TRBJ2-5; 12 nucleotides match TRBD2. Germline assignment: CDR1 KGHSH and CDR2 LQKENI. V gave up 3 bases and J gave up 5 bases; unmatched junction bases: 1. CDR3 size: 14 residues. This chain's CDR3 is CASSPGTSGETQYF. The CDR3, as DNA: TGTGCCAGCTCACCTGGGACTAGCGGGGAGACCCAGTACTTC.

Written as DNA, the CDR3 is TGTGCCAGTAGTATGCCGGGGGAGAACTATGGCTACACCTTC. Translating gives CASSMPGENYGYTF. This chain joins TRBV19 and TRBJ1-2, with TRBD1 as a possible D gene (5 bases). The CDR3 has 14 amino acids. Trimming took off 3 bases at V and 2 bases at J, with 10 bases between the two ends. Germline values: CDR1 LNHDA, CDR2 SQIVND (reference sequence).

This clone was counted only a few times. The genes are TRBV19 and TRBJ2-1; tentative D call: TRBD1 (6 bases). V gave up 3 bases and J gave up 9 bases, with 15 bases separating them. Germline V gene data show CDR1 as LNHDA and CDR2 as SQIVND (reference sequence). The CDR3 length is 14 residues. This CDR3 is CASSIARGSSEQFF. The CDR3 DNA sequence: TGTGCCAGTAGTATTGCCAGGGGCTCTAGTGAGCAGTTCTTC.

This chain joins TRBV5-8 and TRBJ1-2, with a tentative D call TRBD1 (5 bases). Germline CDR1 reads SGHTS; CDR2 reads YDEGEE. V lost 2 bases and J 4 bases, leaving 12 bases between the germline ends. This CDR3 spans 14 amino acids. The CDR3 region has the DNA TGTGCCAGCAGCTTAGGGGCAGTCCTCTATGGCTACACCTTC. Amino acids: CASSLGAVLYGYTF.